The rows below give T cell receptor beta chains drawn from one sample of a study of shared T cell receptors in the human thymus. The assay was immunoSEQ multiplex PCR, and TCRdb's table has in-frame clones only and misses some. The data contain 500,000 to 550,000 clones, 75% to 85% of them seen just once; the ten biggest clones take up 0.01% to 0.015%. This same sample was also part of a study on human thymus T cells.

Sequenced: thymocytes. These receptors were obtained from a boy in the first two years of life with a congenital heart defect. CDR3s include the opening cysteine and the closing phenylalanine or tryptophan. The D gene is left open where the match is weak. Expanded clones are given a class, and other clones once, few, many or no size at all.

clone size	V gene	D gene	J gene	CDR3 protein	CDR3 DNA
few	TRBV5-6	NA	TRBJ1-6	CASSQKGEGNSPLHF	TGTGCCAGCAGCCAAAAAGGAGAGGGCAATTCACCCCTCCACTTT
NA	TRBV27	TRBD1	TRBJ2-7	CASSINRGRSSYEQYF	TGTGCCAGCAGTATAAACAGGGGGCGAAGCTCCTACGAGCAGTACTTC
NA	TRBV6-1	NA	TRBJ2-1	CASRGDSYNEQFF	TGTGCCAGCAGAGGAGACAGTTACAATGAGCAGTTCTTC
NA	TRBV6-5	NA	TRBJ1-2	CASSYSIRGGYTF	TGTGCCAGCAGTTACTCGATAAGGGGGGGCTACACCTTC
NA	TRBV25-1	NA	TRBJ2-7	CASSDLVVWCEQYF	TGTGCCAGCAGTGACCTAGTGGTTTGGTGTGAGCAGTACTTC
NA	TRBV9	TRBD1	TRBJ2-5	CASSPRDRDGQTQYF	TGTGCCAGCAGCCCCCGGGACAGGGACGGTCAGACCCAGTACTTC
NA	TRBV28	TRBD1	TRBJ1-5	CASSPRDRGSKGEKPQHF	TGTGCCAGCAGTCCACGGGACAGGGGGAGTAAAGGGGAGAAGCCCCAGCATTTT
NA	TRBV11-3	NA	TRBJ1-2	CASSTKRPRHRGSYGYTF	TGTGCCAGCAGCACCAAGCGCCCCAGGCACCGAGGGAGCTATGGCTACACCTTC
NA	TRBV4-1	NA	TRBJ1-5	CASSQGGGASNQPQHF	TGCGCCAGCAGCCAAGGGGGAGGGGCTAGCAATCAGCCCCAGCATTTT
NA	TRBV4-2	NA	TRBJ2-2	CASSQRRTTTGELFF	TGTGCCAGCAGCCAACGTCGCACTACCACCGGGGAGCTGTTTTTT
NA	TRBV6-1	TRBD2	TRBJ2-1	CASSDELAGGTYNEQFF	TGTGCCAGCAGTGATGAACTAGCGGGAGGGACCTACAATGAGCAGTTCTTC
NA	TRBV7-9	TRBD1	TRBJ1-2	CASSPHRGHFVGDGYTF	TGTGCCAGCAGCCCTCACAGGGGGCACTTTGTGGGAGATGGCTACACCTTC
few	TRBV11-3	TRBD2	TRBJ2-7	CASRSGLADTYEQYF	TGTGCCAGCAGATCCGGACTAGCGGACACCTACGAGCAGTACTTC
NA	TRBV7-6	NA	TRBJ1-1	CASSPPGSTRNTEAFF	TGTGCCAGCAGTCCCCCGGGGTCCACGCGGAACACTGAAGCTTTCTTT
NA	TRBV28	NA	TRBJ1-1	CASRQRTPGRGMNTEAFF	TGTGCCAGCAGGCAGCGGACCCCCGGGAGGGGGATGAACACTGAAGCTTTCTTT
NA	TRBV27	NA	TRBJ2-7	CASSLSVGGRRGGAYEQYF	TGTGCCAGCAGTTTATCAGTAGGGGGGCGGCGGGGAGGGGCCTACGAGCAGTACTTC
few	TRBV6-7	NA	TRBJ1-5	CASTQQGLGQPQHF	TGTGCCAGCACCCAGCAGGGTTTGGGTCAGCCCCAGCATTTT
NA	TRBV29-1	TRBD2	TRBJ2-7	CSVSHSTSGDEQYF	TGCAGCGTTTCCCACTCGACTAGCGGCGACGAGCAGTACTTC
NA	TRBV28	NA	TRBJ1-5	CASSFSKGVGQPQHF	TGTGCCAGCAGTTTTAGTAAGGGGGTGGGTCAGCCCCAGCATTTT
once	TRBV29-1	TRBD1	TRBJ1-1	CSVDEKEGQGGDREAFF	TGCAGCGTTGATGAGAAGGAAGGACAGGGTGGGGACCGTGAAGCTTTCTTT
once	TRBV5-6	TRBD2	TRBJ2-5	CASTSERERGEETQYF	TGTGCCAGCACCAGTGAGCGGGAGAGAGGGGAAGAGACCCAGTACTTC
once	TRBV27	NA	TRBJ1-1	CASSYAHEAEAFF	TGTGCCAGCAGTTATGCCCACGAGGCTGAAGCTTTCTTT
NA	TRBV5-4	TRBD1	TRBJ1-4	CASSEVPGQNEKLFF	TGTGCCAGCAGCGAAGTACCGGGACAGAATGAAAAACTGTTTTTT
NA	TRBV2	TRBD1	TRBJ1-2	CATDRGPTNYGYTF	TGTGCCACGGACAGGGGCCCTACTAACTATGGCTACACCTTC
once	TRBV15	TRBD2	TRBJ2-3	CATSRDVEREGRDTQYF	TGTGCCACCAGCAGAGATGTCGAGAGGGAGGGCCGAGATACGCAGTATTTT
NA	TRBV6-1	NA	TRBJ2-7	CASSSQRVYGEQYF	TGTGCCAGCTCCTCTCAGCGGGTTTATGGCGAGCAGTACTTC
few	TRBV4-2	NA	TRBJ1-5	CASSQNPLTGSNQPQHF	TGTGCCAGCAGCCAAAACCCCCTAACGGGAAGTAATCAGCCCCAGCATTTT
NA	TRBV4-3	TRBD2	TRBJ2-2	CASSQEEGTSEENTGELFF	TGCGCCAGCAGCCAAGAGGAGGGGACTAGCGAGGAGAACACCGGGGAGCTGTTTTTT
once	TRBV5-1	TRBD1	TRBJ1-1	CASSLTHTGVTEAFF	TGCGCCAGCAGCTTGACGCATACAGGGGTCACTGAAGCTTTCTTT
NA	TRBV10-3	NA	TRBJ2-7	CAIRNSVYEQYF	TGTGCCATCAGAAACTCCGTTTACGAGCAGTACTTC
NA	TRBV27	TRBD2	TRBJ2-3	CASSLVAGAGDTQYF	TGTGCCAGCTCATTGGTGGCGGGAGCGGGAGATACGCAGTATTTT
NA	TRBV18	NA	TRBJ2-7	CASSPRAYEQYF	TGTGCCAGCTCCCCCCGGGCCTACGAGCAGTACTTC
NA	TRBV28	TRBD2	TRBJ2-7	CASTHGGVEQYF	TGTGCCAGCACCCACGGGGGGGTCGAGCAGTACTTC
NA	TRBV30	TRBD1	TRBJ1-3	CAEIQGHTIYF	TGTGCCGAAATACAGGGGCACACCATATATTTT
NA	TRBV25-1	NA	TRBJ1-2	CASSRGWLPNYGYTF	TGTGCCAGCAGTAGGGGTTGGCTTCCGAACTATGGCTACACCTTC
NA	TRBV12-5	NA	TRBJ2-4	CASGLQGFKNIQYF	TGTGCTAGTGGCCTACAGGGATTCAAAAACATTCAGTACTTC
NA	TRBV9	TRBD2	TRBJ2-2	CASSVGREDTGELFF	TGTGCCAGCAGCGTAGGACGGGAGGACACCGGGGAGCTGTTTTTT
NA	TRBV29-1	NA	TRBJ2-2	CSAQGGTGELFF	TGCAGCGCTCAGGGAGGAACCGGGGAGCTGTTTTTT
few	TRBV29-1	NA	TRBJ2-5	CSVGLGTQYF	TGCAGCGTGGGACTTGGGACCCAGTACTTC
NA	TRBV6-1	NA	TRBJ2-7	CASSFETGEQYF	TGTGCCAGCAGTTTTGAGACGGGCGAGCAGTACTTC
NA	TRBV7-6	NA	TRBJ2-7	CASSLTPKGSGFHEQYF	TGTGCCAGCAGCTTAACCCCCAAGGGCAGCGGGTTCCACGAGCAGTACTTC
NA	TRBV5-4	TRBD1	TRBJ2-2	CASSEGGGNTGELFF	TGTGCCAGCAGTGAAGGGGGCGGGAACACCGGGGAGCTGTTTTTT